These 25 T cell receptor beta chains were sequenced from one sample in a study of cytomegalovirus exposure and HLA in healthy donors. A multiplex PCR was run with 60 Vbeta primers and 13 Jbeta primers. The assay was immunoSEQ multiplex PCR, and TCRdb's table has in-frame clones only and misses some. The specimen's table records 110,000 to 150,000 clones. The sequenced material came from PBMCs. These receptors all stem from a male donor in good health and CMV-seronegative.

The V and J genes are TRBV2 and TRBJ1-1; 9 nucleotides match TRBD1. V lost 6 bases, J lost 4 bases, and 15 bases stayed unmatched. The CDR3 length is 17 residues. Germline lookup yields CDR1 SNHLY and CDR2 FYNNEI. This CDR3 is CASSEGQGLPQGTEAFF. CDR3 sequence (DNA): TGTGCCAGCAGCGAGGGACAGGGACTGCCCCAGGGCACTGAAGCTTTCTTT.

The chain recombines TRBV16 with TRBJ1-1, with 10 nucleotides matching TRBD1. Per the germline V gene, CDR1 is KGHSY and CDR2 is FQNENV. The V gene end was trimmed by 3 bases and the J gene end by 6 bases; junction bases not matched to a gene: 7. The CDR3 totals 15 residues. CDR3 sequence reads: CASSQLTGGKSEAFF. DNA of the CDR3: TGTGCCAGCAGCCAGTTGACAGGGGGCAAGTCTGAAGCTTTCTTT.

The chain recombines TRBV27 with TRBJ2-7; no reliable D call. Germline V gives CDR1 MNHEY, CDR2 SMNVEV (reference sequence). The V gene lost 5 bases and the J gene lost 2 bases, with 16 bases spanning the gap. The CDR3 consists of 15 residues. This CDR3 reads CASSPRRETTYEQYF. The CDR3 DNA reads TGTGCCAGCAGTCCCCGGAGAGAAACGACCTACGAGCAGTACTTC.

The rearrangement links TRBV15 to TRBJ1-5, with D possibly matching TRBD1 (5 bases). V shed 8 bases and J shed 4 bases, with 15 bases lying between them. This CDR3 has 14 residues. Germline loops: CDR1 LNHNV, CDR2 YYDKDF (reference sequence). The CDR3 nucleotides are TGTGCCACCGTCCAGGGAATTGGGAATCAGCCCCAGCATTTT. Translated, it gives CATVQGIGNQPQHF. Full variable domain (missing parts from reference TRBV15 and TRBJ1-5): DAMVIQNPRYQVTQFGKPVTLSCSQTLNHNVMYWYQQKSSQAPKLLFHYYDKDFNNEADTPDNFQSRRPNTSFCFLDIRSPGLGDTAMYLCATVQGIGNQPQHFGDGTRLSIL.

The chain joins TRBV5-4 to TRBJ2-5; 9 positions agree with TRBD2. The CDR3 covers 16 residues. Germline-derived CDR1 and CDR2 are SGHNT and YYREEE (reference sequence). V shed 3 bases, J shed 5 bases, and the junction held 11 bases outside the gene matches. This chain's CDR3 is CASSSGGGRAWETQYF. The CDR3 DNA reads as TGTGCCAGCAGCTCGGGGGGCGGGAGGGCCTGGGAGACCCAGTACTTC.

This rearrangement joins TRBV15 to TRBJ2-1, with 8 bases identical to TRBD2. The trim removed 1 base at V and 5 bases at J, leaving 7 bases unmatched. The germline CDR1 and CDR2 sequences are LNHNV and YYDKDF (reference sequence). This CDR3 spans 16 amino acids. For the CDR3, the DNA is TGTGCCACCAGCAGAGGGGGTTTAGCGGGACACAATGAGCAGTTCTTC. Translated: CATSRGGLAGHNEQFF. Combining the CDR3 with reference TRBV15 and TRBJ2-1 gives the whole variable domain DAMVIQNPRYQVTQFGKPVTLSCSQTLNHNVMYWYQQKSSQAPKLLFHYYDKDFNNEADTPDNFQSRRPNTSFCFLDIRSPGLGDTAMYLCATSRGGLAGHNEQFFGPGTRLTVL.

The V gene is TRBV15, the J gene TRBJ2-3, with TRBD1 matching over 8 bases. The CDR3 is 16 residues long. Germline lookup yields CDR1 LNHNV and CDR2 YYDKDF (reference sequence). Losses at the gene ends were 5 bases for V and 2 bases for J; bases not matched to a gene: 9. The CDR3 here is CATSQGAGNPTDTQYF. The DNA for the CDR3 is TGTGCCACCAGCCAGGGGGCGGGGAACCCCACAGATACGCAGTATTTT.

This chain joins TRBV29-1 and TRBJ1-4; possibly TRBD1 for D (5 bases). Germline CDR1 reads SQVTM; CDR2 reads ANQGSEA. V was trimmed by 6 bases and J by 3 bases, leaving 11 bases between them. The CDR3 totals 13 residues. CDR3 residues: CSVAGLANEKLFF. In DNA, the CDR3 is TGCAGCGTCGCGGGACTCGCTAATGAAAAACTGTTTTTT.

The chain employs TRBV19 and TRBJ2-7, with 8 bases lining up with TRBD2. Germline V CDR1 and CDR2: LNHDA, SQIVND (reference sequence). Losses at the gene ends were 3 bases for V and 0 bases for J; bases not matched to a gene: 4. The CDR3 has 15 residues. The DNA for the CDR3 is TGTGCCAGTAGTATGATAAGCGGGAGCTCCTACGAGCAGTACTTC. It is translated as CASSMISGSSYEQYF.

The CDR3, as DNA: TGTGCCAGCAGTACCCGGACTAGCCTATCGTCCTACAATGAGCAGTTCTTC. This codes for CASSTRTSLSSYNEQFF. J is TRBJ2-1 and V is TRBV27, with 8 bases matching TRBD2. V lost 5 bases, J lost 1 base, and 10 bases stayed unmatched. The CDR3 covers 17 residues. The germline V gene has CDR1 MNHEY and CDR2 SMNVEV (reference sequence).

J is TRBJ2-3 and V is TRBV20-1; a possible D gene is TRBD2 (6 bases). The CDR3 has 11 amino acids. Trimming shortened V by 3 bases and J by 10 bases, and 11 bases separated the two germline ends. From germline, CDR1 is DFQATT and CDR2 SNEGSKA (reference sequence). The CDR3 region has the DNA TGCAGTGCTAGGGCGGGAACCCCGCAGTATTTT. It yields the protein CSARAGTPQYF.

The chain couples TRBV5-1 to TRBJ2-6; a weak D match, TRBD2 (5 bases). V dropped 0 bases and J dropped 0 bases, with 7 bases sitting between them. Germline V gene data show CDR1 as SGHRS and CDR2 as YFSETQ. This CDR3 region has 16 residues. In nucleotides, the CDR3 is TGCGCCAGCAGCTTGGGAGGGCTCTCTGGGGCCAACGTCCTGACTTTC. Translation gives CASSLGGLSGANVLTF.

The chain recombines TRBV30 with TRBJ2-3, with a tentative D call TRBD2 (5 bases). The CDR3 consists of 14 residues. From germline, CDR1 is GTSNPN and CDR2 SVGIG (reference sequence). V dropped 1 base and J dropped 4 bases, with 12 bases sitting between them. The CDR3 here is CAWSAGVRADTQYF. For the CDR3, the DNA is TGTGCCTGGAGTGCCGGGGTGAGAGCAGATACGCAGTATTTT.

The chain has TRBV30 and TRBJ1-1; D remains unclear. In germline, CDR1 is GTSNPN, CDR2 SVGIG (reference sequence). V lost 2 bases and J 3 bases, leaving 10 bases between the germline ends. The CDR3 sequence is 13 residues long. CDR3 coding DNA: TGTGCCTGGAGTCTTCCCCCGGACACTGAAGCTTTCTTT. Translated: CAWSLPPDTEAFF.

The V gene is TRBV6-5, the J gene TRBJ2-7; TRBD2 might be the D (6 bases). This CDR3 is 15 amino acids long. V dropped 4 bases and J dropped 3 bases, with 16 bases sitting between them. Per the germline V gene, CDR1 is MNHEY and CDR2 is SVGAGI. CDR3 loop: CASSFLRDGYYEQYF. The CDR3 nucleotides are TGTGCCAGCAGTTTTCTGCGGGACGGGTACTACGAGCAGTACTTC.

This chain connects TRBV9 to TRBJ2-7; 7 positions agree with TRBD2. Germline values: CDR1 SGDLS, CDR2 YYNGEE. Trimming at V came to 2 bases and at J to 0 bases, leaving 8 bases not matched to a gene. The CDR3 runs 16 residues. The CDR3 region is CASSVREGGPSYEQYF. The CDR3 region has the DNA TGTGCCAGCAGCGTGAGGGAGGGAGGGCCCTCCTACGAGCAGTACTTC.

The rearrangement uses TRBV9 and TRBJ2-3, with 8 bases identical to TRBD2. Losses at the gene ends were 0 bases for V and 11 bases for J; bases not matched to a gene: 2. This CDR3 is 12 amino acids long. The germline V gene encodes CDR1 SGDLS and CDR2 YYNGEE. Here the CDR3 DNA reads TGTGCCAGCAGCGTAGGCGCGGGGGGGCAGTATTTT. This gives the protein CASSVGAGGQYF.

Here the CDR3 reads CASSHLKAGGSIGAFF. CDR3 sequence (DNA): TGTGCCAGCAGCCATCTAAAGGCGGGGGGAAGTATTGGAGCTTTCTTT. V is TRBV4-2 and J is TRBJ1-1; TRBD1 might be the D (5 bases). Germline CDR1 and CDR2: LGHNA and YNFKEQ. V was cut by 3 bases and J by 10 bases, with 24 bases left in between. This CDR3 is built from 16 residues.

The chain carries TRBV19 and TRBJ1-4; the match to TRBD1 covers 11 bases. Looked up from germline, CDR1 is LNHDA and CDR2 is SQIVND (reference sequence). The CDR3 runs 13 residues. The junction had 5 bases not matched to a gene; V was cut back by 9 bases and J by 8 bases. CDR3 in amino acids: CARGQGAREKLFF. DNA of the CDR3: TGTGCCAGAGGACAGGGGGCGCGCGAAAAACTGTTTTTT.

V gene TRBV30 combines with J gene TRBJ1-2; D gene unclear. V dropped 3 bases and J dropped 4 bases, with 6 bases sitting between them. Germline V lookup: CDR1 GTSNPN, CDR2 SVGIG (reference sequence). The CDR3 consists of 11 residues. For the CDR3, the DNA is TGTGCCTGGAGGAAGAGCTATGGCTACACCTTC. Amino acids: CAWRKSYGYTF.

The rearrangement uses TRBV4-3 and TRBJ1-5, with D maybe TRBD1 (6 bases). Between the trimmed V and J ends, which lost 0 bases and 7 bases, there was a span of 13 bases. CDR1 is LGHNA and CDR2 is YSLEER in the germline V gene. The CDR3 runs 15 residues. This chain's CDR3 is CASSQDGGQGQPQHF. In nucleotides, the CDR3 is TGCGCCAGCAGCCAAGACGGGGGGCAGGGACAGCCCCAGCATTTT.

CDR3 loop: CATSRIQRRGPPETQYF. The CDR3 DNA reads as TGTGCCACCAGCAGAATCCAAAGGCGGGGCCCTCCAGAGACCCAGTACTTC. The V and J genes are TRBV15 and TRBJ2-5; a weak D match, TRBD2 (6 bases). This CDR3 has 17 amino acids. Per the germline V gene, CDR1 is LNHNV and CDR2 is YYDKDF (reference sequence). Trimming shortened V by 2 bases and J by 4 bases, and 20 bases separated the two germline ends.

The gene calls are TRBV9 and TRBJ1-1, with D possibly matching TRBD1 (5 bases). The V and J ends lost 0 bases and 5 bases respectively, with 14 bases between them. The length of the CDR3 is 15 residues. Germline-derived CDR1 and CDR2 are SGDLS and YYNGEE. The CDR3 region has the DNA TGTGCCAGCAGCGTAGATTTCTTCCGGGGGACTGAAGCTTTCTTT. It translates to CASSVDFFRGTEAFF.

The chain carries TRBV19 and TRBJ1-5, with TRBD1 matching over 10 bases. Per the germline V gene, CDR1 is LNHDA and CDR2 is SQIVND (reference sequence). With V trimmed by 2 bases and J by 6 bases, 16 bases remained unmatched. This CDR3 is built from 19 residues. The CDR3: CASSIYEGQGKLVGQPQHF. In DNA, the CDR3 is TGTGCCAGTAGTATATACGAGGGACAGGGGAAGTTGGTAGGTCAGCCCCAGCATTTT.

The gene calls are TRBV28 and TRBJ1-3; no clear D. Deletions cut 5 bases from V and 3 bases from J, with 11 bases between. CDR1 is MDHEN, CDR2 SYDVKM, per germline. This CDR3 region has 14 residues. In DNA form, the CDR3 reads TGTGCCAGCAGTCCTCCGTACGGTGGAAACACCATATATTTT. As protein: CASSPPYGGNTIYF.